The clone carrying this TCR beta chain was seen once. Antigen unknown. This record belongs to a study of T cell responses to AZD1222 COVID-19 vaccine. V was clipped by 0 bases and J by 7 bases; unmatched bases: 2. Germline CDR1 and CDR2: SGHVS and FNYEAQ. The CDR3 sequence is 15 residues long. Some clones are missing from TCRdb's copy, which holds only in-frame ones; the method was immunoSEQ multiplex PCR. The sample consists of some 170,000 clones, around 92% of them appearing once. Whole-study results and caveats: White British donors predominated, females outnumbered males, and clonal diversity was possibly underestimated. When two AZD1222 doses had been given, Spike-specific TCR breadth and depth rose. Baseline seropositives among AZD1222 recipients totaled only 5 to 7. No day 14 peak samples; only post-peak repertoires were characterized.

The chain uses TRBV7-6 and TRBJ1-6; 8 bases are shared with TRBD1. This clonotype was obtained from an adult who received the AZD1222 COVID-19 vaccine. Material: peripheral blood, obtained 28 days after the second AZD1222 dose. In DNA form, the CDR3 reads TGTGCCAGCAGCTTAGCACCAGGGGGCAATTCACCCCTCCACTTT. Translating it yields CASSLAPGGNSPLHF.